This T cell receptor (beta chain) was recorded in a study of blood T cell repertoires in COVID-19 (dated by TCRdb to 2018 to 2021). General notes on the study: Samples covering the acute and convalescent phases of COVID-19 were provided by collaborators in the United States, Italy and Spain. The dataset comprised deeply sampled blood TCRbeta repertoires from subjects exposed to, actively infected with, or recovered from COVID-19. Samples were obtained from the ongoing ImmuneRACE study (first 160 participants) and from 1,000 to 1,500 subjects provided by 6 global collaborators. Sample metadata almost always included a de-identified subject ID, COVID-19 status, age in years and sex. The material from the prospective study consisted of cDNA or gDNA derived from T cells, B-cell-depleted T cells, or PBMCs. Where HLA class I and class II types were available, the types were taken from metadata supplied by the sample provider, not from assay-based typing. The repertoires were made available in a free public database intended to serve as a resource for research on the immune response to SARS-CoV-2. General study outcomes and caveats: Clinical and demographic metadata were provided uncurated, with the amount varying by source and participant.

The immunoSEQ Assay, a bias-controlled multiplex PCR, was used to amplify TCRbeta CDR3 regions from genomic DNA. The original methods were these. Nucleated cell counts per sample were estimated from amplification of reference gene primers within the assay. To quantify the absolute abundance of each unique TCRbeta CDR3 rearrangement, sequence reads were collapsed and filtered. For each sample, productive Simpson clonality was calculated as the square root of Simpson's diversity index over productive rearrangements. Held by TCRdb, this immuneACCESS table contains in-frame sequences only and omits some clones. Under half of the omission traces to an unresolved V gene where checked; the cause of the rest is unknown. The V and J calls and clone size come from that table; D and trimming were worked out from the DNA. This sample holds about 120,000 clones; around 80% were observed only once. The ten largest clones capture approximately 3.9% of the sample.

A single count supports this clone. What this receptor recognizes is not known. Per-base quality was not reported, and no clone a single base away is much larger than it. Whole blood was collected in K2EDTA tubes by collaborating institutions according to the institutions' own protocols. Collaborator samples were shipped for TCRbeta analysis as frozen whole blood, isolated PBMCs, or DNA extracted from either sample type. The sequence came from a woman of 80 years or more with acute or convalescent COVID-19. Material for sequencing was peripheral blood.

The bases read TGTGCCAGCAGCTTAGGCCGGGGGTCAACCTACGAGCAGTACTTC. It specifies CASSLGRGSTYEQYF. The chain is assembled from TRBV13 and TRBJ2-7, and possibly TRBD2, on 6 matching bases. Inclusive of the bounding cysteine and phenylalanine, the CDR3 is 15 residues long. Just the 45-base CDR3 DNA is kept, in frame starting at base 1. CDR1 and CDR2, looked up from the germline V gene (reference sequence), are PRHDT and FYEKMQ. V gives up 0 bases and J gives up 2 bases, and the segment between their germline ends measures 11 bases. Here the CDR3 is joined to the reference TRBV13 and TRBJ2-7 genes, and the full variable domain is: AAGVIQSPRHLIKEKRETATLKCYPIPRHDTVYWYQQGPGQDPQFLISFYEKMQSDKGSIPDRFSAQQFSDYHSELNMSSLELGDSALYFCASSLGRGSTYEQYFGPGTRLTVT.